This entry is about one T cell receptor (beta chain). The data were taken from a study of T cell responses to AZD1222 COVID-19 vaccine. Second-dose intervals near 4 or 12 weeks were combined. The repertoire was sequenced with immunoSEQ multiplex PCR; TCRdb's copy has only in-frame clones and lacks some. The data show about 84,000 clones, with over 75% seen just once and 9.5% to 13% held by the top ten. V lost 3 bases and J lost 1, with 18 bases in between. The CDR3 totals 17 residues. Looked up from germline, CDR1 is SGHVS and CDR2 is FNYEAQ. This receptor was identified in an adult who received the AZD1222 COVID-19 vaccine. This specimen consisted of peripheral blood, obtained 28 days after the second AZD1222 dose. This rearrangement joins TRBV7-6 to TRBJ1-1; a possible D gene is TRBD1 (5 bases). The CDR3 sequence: CASSFTRGGRSNTEAFF. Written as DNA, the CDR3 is TGTGCCAGCAGCTTCACAAGGGGAGGACGGTCGAACACTGAAGCTTTCTTT.